This T cell receptor beta chain emerged from a study of CD8 T cells in Susac syndrome. Study-level information: Patients with Susac syndrome who were sequenced included roughly 6 with active disease and fewer than ten in remission.

This CDR3 is built from 18 residues. CDR1 is SGHRS, CDR2 YFSETQ, per germline. V was shortened by 4 bases and J by 0 bases, with 17 bases between the two germline ends. It was negative isolation that provided the CD8+ and CD4+ T cells, whereas TEMRA cells were enriched by FACS. This clonotype was detected once. Its target is not known. With random hexamers, roughly 0.45 to 1 ug RNA was reverse transcribed. TCRdb processed the immunoSEQ multiplex PCR reads anew with MiXCR; each CDR3 protein has one entry. The table includes 170,000 or so distinct CDR3 sequences, around 96% detected once. General study points: CD4+ repertoires of Susac syndrome patients lacked detectable clonal expansion.

Sample: CD4+ T cells from PBMCs. The receptor's source is a human donor with Susac syndrome. This rearrangement joins TRBV5-1 to TRBJ2-6, with a weak D call TRBD1 (6 bases). DNA of the CDR3: TGCGCCAGCAGCAACGGACAGCCACCTACCTCTGGGGCCAACGTCCTGACTTTC. Translation: CASSNGQPPTSGANVLTF.